This T cell receptor (beta chain) was sequenced during a study of vaccination and CD4 T cells after COVID-19. About the research overall: The convalescents comprised six males and four females, two of them Hispanic. The study's findings and limits: Post-vaccination reactive clonotypes (median roughly 35) did not differ significantly from post-infection (about 21). Apart from involving relatively few convalescent patients, the work omitted early post-infection timepoints.

The treatment denotes: roughly ten-day PBMC culture with coronavirus spike peptide pools or control peptides (ViraFEST assay). On days 3 and 7, half the medium was swapped for fresh IL-2-containing medium. The CDR3 length is 12 residues. The germline V gene encodes CDR1 MNHNS and CDR2 SASEGT. V lost 7 bases and J lost 2, with 8 bases in between. Concerning this clonotype: Its antigen is undetermined.

Scientists ran DNA taken from cultured CD4+ T cells through the Oncomine TCR Beta short-read assay for sequencing. In TCRdb, the PCR reads were re-called with MiXCR into one record per CDR3 protein. Here the sample spans over 14,000 distinct CDR3 sequences, around 69% being singletons. The clonotype comes from a human donor who had recovered from COVID-19. The rearrangement joins TRBV6-1 to TRBJ1-1; D is undetermined. The sequenced sample consisted of CD4+ T cells from blood, cultured in vitro. The CDR3 reads CASTGDNTEAFF. As DNA, the CDR3 is TGTGCCAGCACCGGCGACAACACTGAAGCTTTCTTT.